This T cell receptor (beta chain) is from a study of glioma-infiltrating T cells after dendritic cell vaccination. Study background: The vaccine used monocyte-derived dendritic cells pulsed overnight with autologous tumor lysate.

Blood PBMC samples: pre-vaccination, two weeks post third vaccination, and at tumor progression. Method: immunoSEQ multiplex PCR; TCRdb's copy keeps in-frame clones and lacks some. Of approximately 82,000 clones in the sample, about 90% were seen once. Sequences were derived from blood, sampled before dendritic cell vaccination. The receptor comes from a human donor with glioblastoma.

The CDR3 reads CASQVYSGANVLTF. CDR3 nucleotides: TGTGCCAGCCAGGTCTACTCTGGGGCCAACGTCCTGACTTTC. J is TRBJ2-6 and V is TRBV2; no definite D call. V shed 8 bases and J shed 0 bases, with 8 bases lying between them. CDR1 and CDR2 from the germline V gene are SNHLY and FYNNEI. This CDR3 has 14 residues.